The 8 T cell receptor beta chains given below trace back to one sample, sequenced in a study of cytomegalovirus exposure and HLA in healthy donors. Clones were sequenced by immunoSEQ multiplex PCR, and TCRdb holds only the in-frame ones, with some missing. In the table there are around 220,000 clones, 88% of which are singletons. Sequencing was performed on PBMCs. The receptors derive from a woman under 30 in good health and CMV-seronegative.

The CDR3 loop is CASSLLPGQTWGYTF. In DNA, the CDR3 is TGTGCCAGCAGCTTGCTCCCGGGACAGACCTGGGGCTACACCTTC. This chain uses TRBV5-6 with TRBJ1-2; TRBD1 matches at 7 bases. Germline CDR1 reads SGHDT; CDR2 reads YYEEEE. The ends lost 1 base at V and 8 bases at J; junction bases unmatched: 11. There are 15 residues in the CDR3.

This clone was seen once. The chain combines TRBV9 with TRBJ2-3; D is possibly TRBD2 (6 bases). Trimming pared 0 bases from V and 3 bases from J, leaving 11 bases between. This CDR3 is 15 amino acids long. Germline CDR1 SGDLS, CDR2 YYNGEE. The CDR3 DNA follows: TGTGCCAGCAGCGTAGTCGGCGGGACGACAGATACGCAGTATTTT. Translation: CASSVVGGTTDTQYF.

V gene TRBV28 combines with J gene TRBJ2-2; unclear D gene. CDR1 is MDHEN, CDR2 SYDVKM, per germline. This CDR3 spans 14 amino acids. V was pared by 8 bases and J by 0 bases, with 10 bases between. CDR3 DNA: TGTGCCAGCTTCGGGTCACCGAACACCGGGGAGCTGTTTTTT. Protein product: CASFGSPNTGELFF.

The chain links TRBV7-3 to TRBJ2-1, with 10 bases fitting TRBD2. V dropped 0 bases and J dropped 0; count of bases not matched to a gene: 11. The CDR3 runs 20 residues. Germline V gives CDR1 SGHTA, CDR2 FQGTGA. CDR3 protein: CASSLTPPGLAASSYNEQFF. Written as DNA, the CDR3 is TGTGCCAGCAGCTTAACGCCCCCCGGACTAGCGGCCAGCTCCTACAATGAGCAGTTCTTC.

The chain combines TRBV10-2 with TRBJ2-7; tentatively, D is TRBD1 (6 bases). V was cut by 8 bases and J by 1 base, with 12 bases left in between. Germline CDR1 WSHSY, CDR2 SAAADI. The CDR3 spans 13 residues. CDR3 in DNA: TGCGCCAGCGAGGCAGGGGAGTCCTACGAGCAGTACTTC. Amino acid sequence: CASEAGESYEQYF.

Here the CDR3 reads CASSQVFRTNGRETQYF. The CDR3 DNA sequence: TGCGCCAGCAGCCAAGTGTTTCGGACTAACGGTAGAGAGACCCAGTACTTC. This chain links TRBV4-1 with TRBJ2-5; D possibly corresponds to TRBD2 (6 bases). V lost 1 base, J lost 4 bases, and 19 bases lay in between. The CDR3 consists of 17 residues. Looked up from germline, CDR1 is MGHRA and CDR2 is YSYEKL.

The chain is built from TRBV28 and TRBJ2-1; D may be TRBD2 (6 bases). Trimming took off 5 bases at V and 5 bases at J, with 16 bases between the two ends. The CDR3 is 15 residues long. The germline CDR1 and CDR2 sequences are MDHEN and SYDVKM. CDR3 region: CASSMIAVPDNEQFF. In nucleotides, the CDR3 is TGTGCCAGCAGTATGATAGCGGTACCGGACAATGAGCAGTTCTTC.

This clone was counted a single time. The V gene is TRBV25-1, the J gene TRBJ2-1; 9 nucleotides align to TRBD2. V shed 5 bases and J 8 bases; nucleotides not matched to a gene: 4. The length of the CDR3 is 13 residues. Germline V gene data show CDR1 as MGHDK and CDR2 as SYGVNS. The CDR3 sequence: CASSPGLAYEQFF. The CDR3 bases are TGTGCCAGCAGTCCGGGACTAGCCTATGAGCAGTTCTTC.